Listed below are T cell receptor beta chains from one sample, sequenced in a study of post-analysis software for immune sequencing data. Using its own MiXCR run on the PCR reads, TCRdb lists one record per CDR3 protein. The sample yields 700,000 to 900,000 distinct CDR3 sequences, roughly 46% seen once. Sequenced sample: blood. Receptors originate from a girl aged 10 to 17 with multiple sclerosis. CDR3s include the opening cysteine and the closing phenylalanine or tryptophan. Fields, in order: clone size, J gene, D gene, V gene, CDR3 length, CDR3 DNA, CDR3 protein. The D gene is left open where the match is weak. Clone size is not always given. Where it is, it says once, few, many or a class for expanded clones.

size: -; J: TRBJ2-3; D: TRBD2; V: TRBV29-1; length: 13; DNA: TGCAGCGTTGTTAGCGGGAGGGAGGATACGCAGTATTTT; CDR3: CSVVSGREDTQYF
size: -; J: TRBJ2-7; D: -; V: TRBV7-2; length: 14; DNA: TGTGCCAGCAGCATGTACAACAGCAACTACGAGCAGTACTTC; CDR3: CASSMYNSNYEQYF
size: -; J: TRBJ2-6; D: TRBD1; V: TRBV6-2/TRBV6-3; length: 21; DNA: TGTGCCAGCAGATACTCGACAGGGTTTGCGGCCCGGTTCTCTGGGGCCAACGTCCTGACTTTC; CDR3: CASRYSTGFAARFSGANVLTF
size: -; J: TRBJ2-7; D: -; V: TRBV28; length: 16; DNA: TGTGCCAGCAGCTCCAGCCAGGCGGGGTTAGTCTACGAGCAGTACTTC; CDR3: CASSSSQAGLVYEQYF
size: few; J: TRBJ2-1; D: -; V: TRBV5-1; length: 14; DNA: TGCGCCAGCAGCTTGGGACGAGACGACAATGAGCAGTTCTTC; CDR3: CASSLGRDDNEQFF
size: -; J: TRBJ2-2; D: TRBD2; V: TRBV5-6; length: 15; DNA: TGTGCCAGCAGACTAGCGGGAGCGGGCACCGGGGAGCTGTTTTTT; CDR3: CASRLAGAGTGELFF
size: few; J: TRBJ2-3; D: TRBD2; V: TRBV7-2; length: 16; DNA: TGTGCCAGCCGACTGGGGGGACTAGCGGCGACAGATACGCAGTATTTT; CDR3: CASRLGGLAATDTQYF
size: few; J: TRBJ1-2; D: TRBD1; V: TRBV5-6; length: 15; DNA: TGTGCCAGCAGCCCCAGACAGGGGGCGAAGTATGGCTACACCTTC; CDR3: CASSPRQGAKYGYTF
size: -; J: TRBJ2-7; D: TRBD2; V: TRBV5-6; length: 16; DNA: TGTGCCAGCAGCTCCCAGCGGGAATACTCCTACAATGAGCAGTACTTC; CDR3: CASSSQREYSYNEQYF
size: -; J: TRBJ1-2; D: -; V: TRBV11-2; length: 15; DNA: TGTGCCAGCAGCTTAGAACAGCAATTGAGATATGGCTACACCTTC; CDR3: CASSLEQQLRYGYTF
size: -; J: TRBJ2-5; D: -; V: TRBV20-1; length: 15; DNA: TGCAGTGCTAGACCCGTCGGAGGGTTCCTAGAGACCCAGTACTTC; CDR3: CSARPVGGFLETQYF
size: few; J: TRBJ1-2; D: TRBD1; V: TRBV7-2; length: 14; DNA: TGTGCCAGCAGCTTGCCAGGGGGGGCTTATGGCTACACCTTC; CDR3: CASSLPGGAYGYTF
size: once; J: TRBJ2-7; D: TRBD2; V: TRBV7-8; length: 16; DNA: TGTGCCAGCAGCCTGGGGCCTAGCGGGACCCCCTACGAGCAGTACTTC; CDR3: CASSLGPSGTPYEQYF
size: -; J: TRBJ2-5; D: -; V: TRBV4-2; length: 16; DNA: TGTGCCAGCAGCCAAGGGCTCGAGGCAGGCGTGAAGACCCAGTACTTC; CDR3: CASSQGLEAGVKTQYF
size: few; J: TRBJ2-5; D: -; V: TRBV12-3/TRBV12-4; length: 13; DNA: TGTGCCAGCAGTTTCGTAGACCAAGAGACCCAGTACTTC; CDR3: CASSFVDQETQYF
size: few; J: TRBJ1-5; D: TRBD1; V: TRBV6-6; length: 15; DNA: TGTGCCAGCAGTACACGACAGGGAGGCGATCAGCCCCAGCATTTT; CDR3: CASSTRQGGDQPQHF
size: -; J: TRBJ2-1; D: -; V: TRBV11-2; length: 15; DNA: TGTGCCAGCAGCCTACTAGCACGGACCTACAATGAGCAGTTCTTC; CDR3: CASSLLARTYNEQFF
size: -; J: TRBJ2-1; D: TRBD2; V: TRBV12-3/TRBV12-4; length: 18; DNA: TGTGCCAGCAGTTTAGGGGTTTCAGCGGGAGGCCCAGACAATGAGCAGTTCTTC; CDR3: CASSLGVSAGGPDNEQFF
size: -; J: TRBJ1-5; D: -; V: TRBV15; length: 15; DNA: TGTGCCACCAGCAGAGGCCAATTCCACACTCAGTCCCAGCATTTT; CDR3: CATSRGQFHTQSQHF
size: -; J: TRBJ2-6; D: -; V: TRBV7-9; length: 15; DNA: TGTGCCAGCAGCGGACGGACGGCCGGGGCCAACGTCCTGACTTTC; CDR3: CASSGRTAGANVLTF
size: -; J: TRBJ2-7; D: -; V: TRBV4-1; length: 15; DNA: TGCGCCAGCAGCCAAGAATACGGCGACACCTACGAGCAGTACTTC; CDR3: CASSQEYGDTYEQYF
size: -; J: TRBJ2-1; D: TRBD2; V: TRBV6-1; length: 17; DNA: TGTGCCAGCGGGCGGAGCGGGAGGCCCAGCTCCTACAATGAGCAGTTCTTC; CDR3: CASGRSGRPSSYNEQFF
size: -; J: TRBJ1-4; D: -; V: TRBV14; length: 16; DNA: TGTGCCAGCAGCCAAGATCTTCCGGGACTTAATGAAAAACTGTTTTTT; CDR3: CASSQDLPGLNEKLFF
size: -; J: TRBJ1-1; D: -; V: TRBV3-1; length: 14; DNA: TGTGCCAGCAGCCAGAAAGACAGGTTGACTGAAGCTTTCTTT; CDR3: CASSQKDRLTEAFF
size: once; J: TRBJ1-2; D: -; V: TRBV7-8; length: 14; DNA: TGTGCCAGCAGCGACCGACAGGACCCACGTGGCTACACCTTC; CDR3: CASSDRQDPRGYTF
size: few; J: TRBJ1-5; D: -; V: TRBV24-1; length: 12; DNA: TGTGCCACCAGTAGCAGGGGACAGCCCCAGCATTTT; CDR3: CATSSRGQPQHF
size: -; J: TRBJ2-1; D: TRBD2; V: TRBV9; length: 14; DNA: TGTGCCAGCAGCGCCGGGACTAGCTGTGTTGAGCAGTTCTTC; CDR3: CASSAGTSCVEQFF
size: -; J: TRBJ2-1; D: TRBD2; V: TRBV24-1; length: 16; DNA: TGTGCCACCAGTGACCTTAGCGGGGGATCCTACAATGAGCAGTTCTTC; CDR3: CATSDLSGGSYNEQFF
size: few; J: TRBJ2-3; D: -; V: TRBV20-1; length: 15; DNA: TGCAGTGCTAGCGATCAGCAGGATCGCACAGATACGCAGTATTTT; CDR3: CSASDQQDRTDTQYF
size: -; J: TRBJ2-3; D: -; V: TRBV12-3/TRBV12-4; length: 15; DNA: TGTGCCAGCAGCCGCATAGCTGGGAGCACAGATACGCAGTATTTT; CDR3: CASSRIAGSTDTQYF
size: -; J: TRBJ2-7; D: TRBD2; V: TRBV27; length: 15; DNA: TGTGCCAGCAGTCTCGGACTAGCGCCCCTATCAGAGCAGTACTTC; CDR3: CASSLGLAPLSEQYF
size: few; J: TRBJ2-7; D: TRBD1; V: TRBV12-3/TRBV12-4; length: 16; DNA: TGTGCCAGCAGTTGGGGGACAGGGGGAAATACCTACGAGCAGTACTTC; CDR3: CASSWGTGGNTYEQYF
size: -; J: TRBJ2-7; D: -; V: TRBV20-1; length: 13; DNA: TGCAGTGTACGACAGTCAACTTCGACCGAGCAGTACTTC; CDR3: CSVRQSTSTEQYF
size: few; J: TRBJ2-3; D: -; V: TRBV5-5; length: 14; DNA: TGTGCCAGCAGCTTGGATGGAGTTACAGATACGCAGTATTTT; CDR3: CASSLDGVTDTQYF
size: -; J: TRBJ2-1; D: -; V: TRBV12-3/TRBV12-4; length: 14; DNA: TGTGCCAGCAGTTTCGGCCAGGAGGGTAATGAGCAGTTCTTC; CDR3: CASSFGQEGNEQFF
size: few; J: TRBJ2-5; D: TRBD2; V: TRBV3-1; length: 14; DNA: TGTGCCAGCAGCGGGGGGGGTACCCAAGAGACCCAGTACTTC; CDR3: CASSGGGTQETQYF
size: -; J: TRBJ2-3; D: -; V: TRBV11-2; length: 15; DNA: TGTGCCAGCAGCCCCCCGCGACAGTTCACAGATACGCAGTATTTT; CDR3: CASSPPRQFTDTQYF
size: -; J: TRBJ2-7; D: -; V: TRBV14; length: 12; DNA: TGTGCCAGCAGCCAAGTCGCGTGGGAGCAGTACTTC; CDR3: CASSQVAWEQYF
size: -; J: TRBJ2-1; D: -; V: TRBV12-3/TRBV12-4; length: 14; DNA: TGTGCCAGCAGTTTAACGGGCGTCTACAATGAGCAGTTCTTC; CDR3: CASSLTGVYNEQFF
size: -; J: TRBJ2-3; D: TRBD2; V: TRBV10-3; length: 18; DNA: TGTGCCATCAGTGAGGTGGGGAGGCTAGCGGGAAGACCAGATACGCAGTATTTT; CDR3: CAISEVGRLAGRPDTQYF
size: few; J: TRBJ2-5; D: -; V: TRBV29-1; length: 11; DNA: TGCAGCGTTGAGGACGGAGAGACCCAGTACTTC; CDR3: CSVEDGETQYF
size: -; J: TRBJ2-1; D: -; V: TRBV9; length: 15; DNA: TGTGCCAGCGGCCTCGGGGGCGGGTACTACAATGAGCAGTTCTTC; CDR3: CASGLGGGYYNEQFF